A single sample gave rise to the 17 T cell receptor beta chains below, sequenced in a study of regulatory T cells in long-lasting Graves disease. The time point is: newly diagnosed GD, antithyroid drugs for less than 3 months. TCR sequences were obtained from RNA taken from PBMCs. Relying on iRepertoire HTBI primers and Arm-PCR of CDR3 regions, the team built TCR beta libraries. MiXCR was run by TCRdb on the multiplex PCR reads, yielding one entry per CDR3 protein. This sample has approximately 490,000 distinct CDR3 sequences, with around 16% found just once. The data also belong to a second study, concerning T cells in Graves' hyperthyroidism and ophthalmopathy.

The sequences come from peripheral blood mononuclear cells (PBMCs), collected at new diagnosis, from a patient treated with antithyroid drugs. The receptors stem from a man aged 40-49 years with Graves disease.

The chain combines TRBV12-3 or TRBV12-4 with TRBJ1-3, with a tentative D call TRBD1 (6 bases). The CDR3 length is 15 residues. Trimming shortened V by 6 bases and J by 0 bases, and 12 bases separated the two germline ends. CDR3 region: CASRQGGDSGNTIYF. CDR3 sequence (DNA): TGTGCCAGCAGACAAGGGGGGGACTCTGGAAACACCATATATTTT.

This clonotype was seen only a few times. The rearrangement joins TRBV2 to TRBJ1-2; D is unresolved. Looked up from germline, CDR1 is SNHLY and CDR2 is FYNNEI. The CDR3 totals 14 residues. The germline V and J ends were trimmed by 8 bases and 4 bases, with 17 bases remaining between them. Here the CDR3 reads CASLGNLLIYGYTF. CDR3 DNA sequence: TGTGCCAGCCTCGGCAACCTCCTTATCTATGGCTACACCTTC. The full variable domain, with the rest looked up from reference TRBV2 and TRBJ1-2, is EPEVTQTPSHQVTQMGQEVILRCVPISNHLYFYWYRQILGQKVEFLVSFYNNEISEKSEIFDDQFSVERPDGSNFTLKIRSTKLEDSAMYFCASLGNLLIYGYTFGSGTRLTVV.

The gene calls are TRBV12-3 or TRBV12-4 and TRBJ2-1, with a weak D call TRBD2 (6 bases). The CDR3 spans 14 residues. Trimming cost V 7 bases and J 6 bases, with 16 bases left between them. DNA of the CDR3: TGTGCCAGCATTTCGCGCGGGACGGTCAATGAGCAGTTCTTC. Protein product: CASISRGTVNEQFF.

In its sample, this clonotype was seen many times. CDR3 DNA sequence: TGTGCCAGCAGGCTGGACAGTAACTACGAGCAGTACTTC. Its protein is CASRLDSNYEQYF. The chain combines TRBV28 with TRBJ2-7; maybe TRBD1 (6 bases). The germline V and J ends were trimmed by 6 bases and 3 bases, with 12 bases remaining between them. The CDR3 sequence is 13 residues long. The V gene's germline CDR1 is MDHEN and CDR2 SYDVKM.

This clonotype has a handful of counts. The chain employs TRBV19 and TRBJ2-7; 7 nucleotides align to TRBD2. Germline assignment: CDR1 LNHDA and CDR2 SQIVND (reference sequence). The CDR3 covers 14 residues. Losses at the gene ends were 8 bases for V and 1 base for J; bases not matched to a gene: 8. CDR3 DNA sequence: TGTGCCAGTCGGGAGGACCCCTCATCCTACGAGCAGTACTTC. It specifies CASREDPSSYEQYF.

As concerns this clonotype: A clone one base away is much larger, so this may be a read error. The chain links TRBV28 to TRBJ2-7; D may be TRBD1 (5 bases). CDR1 is MDHEN, CDR2 SYDVKM, per germline. CDR3 length: 15 residues. V lost 11 bases, J lost 2 bases, and 22 bases lay in between. As DNA, the CDR3 is TGTGCCGGCAAATTTGGGGCAGATTCTACCTACGAGCAGTACTTC. Its protein product is CAGKFGADSTYEQYF.

The rearrangement links TRBV20-1 to TRBJ1-4; D gene unclear. V shed 3 bases and J shed 7 bases, with 6 bases lying between them. This CDR3 region has 11 residues. The germline CDR1 and CDR2 sequences are DFQATT and SNEGSKA (reference sequence). The CDR3, as DNA: TGCAGTGCTAGCGCCTCTGAAAAACTGTTTTTT. Translation: CSASASEKLFF.

This clonotype was seen ten or more times. The V and J genes are TRBV20-1 and TRBJ2-1; D not certain. CDR1 is DFQATT and CDR2 is SNEGSKA in the germline V gene (reference sequence). This CDR3 spans 11 amino acids. Trimming stripped 7 bases from V and 5 bases from J, with 9 bases between. The chain's CDR3 is CSVGFHNEQFF. In DNA, the CDR3 is TGCAGTGTCGGGTTCCACAATGAGCAGTTCTTC.

At least ten counts were recorded for this clonotype. CDR3 in DNA: TGTGCCAGCAGTGTCGCCGGGGCGGGAGCATCCTACAATGAGCAGTTCTTC. The encoded protein is CASSVAGAGASYNEQFF. This chain connects TRBV2 to TRBJ2-1; 7 nucleotides align to TRBD2. V was pared by 4 bases and J by 1 base, with 10 bases of the junction left unmatched. CDR1 is SNHLY and CDR2 is FYNNEI in the germline V gene. CDR3 length: 17 amino acids.

Regarding this clonotype: One end of the junction is discordant with germline, which a read error may explain. The CDR3 nucleotides are TGTGCCGGCAGCCAGGGACTAGCGGGAGTAGGCACCGGGGAGCTGTTTTTT. It translates to CAGSQGLAGVGTGELFF. The chain links TRBV3-1 to TRBJ2-2, with 14 bases lining up with TRBD2. This CDR3 has 17 residues. Germline V gene data show CDR1 as LGHDT and CDR2 as YNNKEL (reference sequence).

V is TRBV29-1 and J is TRBJ2-1, with unresolved D. The CDR3 length is 13 residues. From germline, CDR1 is SQVTM and CDR2 ANQGSEA. Between the trimmed V and J ends, which lost 4 bases and 4 bases, there was a span of 11 bases. The CDR3 is CSVARQFYNEQFF. In nucleotides, the CDR3 is TGCAGCGTTGCGCGCCAGTTTTACAATGAGCAGTTCTTC.

At least ten counts were recorded for this clonotype. The rearrangement links TRBV20-1 to TRBJ1-1, with D unclear. Trimming removed 0 bases at V and 7 bases at J, with 15 bases between. Germline CDR1 DFQATT, CDR2 SNEGSKA (reference sequence). The CDR3 consists of 14 residues. CDR3 nucleotides: TGCAGTGCTAGAGATCCGGACGGAAAGAATGAAGCTTTCTTT. Its protein product is CSARDPDGKNEAFF.

The chain has TRBV19 and TRBJ2-6; unclear D gene. Looked up from germline, CDR1 is LNHDA and CDR2 is SQIVND (reference sequence). V gave up 5 bases and J gave up 0 bases, with 8 bases separating them. This CDR3 has 15 residues. The CDR3 loop reads CASSSSSSGANVLTF. CDR3 coding DNA: TGTGCCAGTAGTTCCTCGAGCTCTGGGGCCAACGTCCTGACTTTC.

This clonotype was observed at least ten times. The J gene is TRBJ2-1, the V gene TRBV7-9; unclear D gene. Germline V gene sequence: CDR1 SEHNR, CDR2 FQNEAQ (reference sequence). The CDR3 sequence is 15 residues long. Between the trimmed V and J ends, which lost 5 bases and 6 bases, there was a span of 17 bases. CDR3 protein: CASSLLTWMGNEQFF. The CDR3 DNA is TGTGCCAGCAGCCTACTGACTTGGATGGGCAATGAGCAGTTCTTC.

This clonotype was counted ten times or more. V and J are TRBV20-1 and TRBJ1-6; a possible D gene is TRBD1 (5 bases). CDR3 length equals 13 residues. Germline V CDR1 and CDR2: DFQATT, SNEGSKA (reference sequence). DNA for the CDR3: TGCAGCTCTGCTGACAGTAATAATTCACCCCTCCACTTT. Translated: CSSADSNNSPLHF.

The sample holds many counts of this clonotype. The chain recombines TRBV5-4 with TRBJ2-1; D may match TRBD1 or TRBD2 (5 bases each). The germline V gene has CDR1 SGHNT and CDR2 YYREEE (reference sequence). Trimming took off 4 bases at V and 5 bases at J, with 19 bases between the two ends. The CDR3 totals 16 residues. DNA for the CDR3: TGTGCCAGCAGCGAGACGGGACCCCGCCCCCACAATGAGCAGTTCTTC. Translating gives CASSETGPRPHNEQFF. The entire variable domain, with the rest obtained from reference TRBV5-4 and TRBJ2-1, is as follows: ETGVTQSPTHLIKTRGQQVTLRCSSQSGHNTVSWYQQALGQGPQFIFQYYREEENGRGNFPPRFSGLQFPNYSSELNVNALELDDSALYLCASSETGPRPHNEQFFGPGTRLTVL.

This clonotype was found many times. The rearrangement links TRBV7-3 to TRBJ2-5; D is undetermined. Germline V gives CDR1 SGHTA, CDR2 FQGTGA. The CDR3 runs 13 residues. The V end lost 3 bases, the J end lost 4 bases, and 9 bases lay between the germline ends. CDR3 in DNA: TGTGCCAGCAGCTTCCGACCTTTAGAGACCCAGTACTTC. The encoded protein is CASSFRPLETQYF. The full variable domain, rest sourced from reference TRBV7-3 and TRBJ2-5, is GAGVSQTPSNKVTEKGKYVELRCDPISGHTALYWYRQSLGQGPEFLIYFQGTGAADDSGLPNDRFFAVRPEGSVSTLKIQRTERGDSAVYLCASSFRPLETQYFGPGTRLLVL.